This T cell receptor beta chain was recorded in a study of response to subunit inactivated influenza vaccine. General study results and limits: Each seasonal influenza vaccination recruits few new T cells, the authors suggested.

TCRdb called the RT-PCR reads again in MiXCR, with one record for every CDR3 protein. In the table there are roughly 650,000 distinct CDR3 sequences, approximately 15% of which are singletons. With 9 bases clipped from V and 2 bases from J, the junction kept 5 bases outside the gene matches. This CDR3 spans 14 amino acids. CDR1 KGHDR and CDR2 SFDVKD come from the germline V gene. This clonotype was seen many times. Its antigen is undetermined. The source was PBMCs from blood, collected 14 to 15 days before vaccination. V is TRBV24-1 and J is TRBJ2-2, with 7 bases matching TRBD2. This sequence originates from a man in his fifties or sixties who received an inactivated influenza vaccine. The CDR3 nucleotides read TGTGCCACCGCCTCTAGCGGAAACACCGGGGAGCTGTTTTTT. Its protein is CATASSGNTGELFF.